What follows is one T cell receptor (beta chain) and its context. What antigen it recognizes has not been identified. The input lacks base qualities; no much larger clone sits a single base away. This entry comes from a study of blood T cell repertoires in COVID-19 (dated by TCRdb to about 2020). For the wider study: Samples from collaborators originated in the United States, Italy and Spain and spanned both the acute and convalescent phases of COVID-19. The prospective study material was composed of cDNA or gDNA derived from T cells, B-cell-depleted T cells, or PBMCs. A de-identified subject ID, COVID-19 status, age in years and sex were almost always included in the sample metadata. Deeply sampled blood TCRbeta repertoires from subjects exposed to, actively infected with, or recovered from COVID-19 were included in the dataset. The repertoires were made available in a free public database intended to serve as a resource for research on the immune response to SARS-CoV-2. Samples were obtained from the ongoing ImmuneRACE study (first 160 participants) and from over 1,000 subjects provided by 6 global collaborators. Where available, HLA class I and class II types were obtained from metadata supplied by the sample provider rather than from assay-based typing.

What the work shows at the level of the full study, not this receptor alone: The amount of clinical and demographic metadata varied by source and participant and was provided uncurated.

In Seattle, one collaborating source enrolled patients while the infection was active and tracked those patients longitudinally over the course of disease. Collaborating institutions collected whole blood in K2EDTA tubes following their own protocols. For TCRbeta analysis, collaborator samples were shipped as frozen whole blood, as isolated PBMCs, or as DNA extracted from either sample type. CDR1 and CDR2 were assigned from the germline V gene as SGHRS and YFSETQ. At the junction V is shortened by 4 bases and J by 0 bases, with 14 bases in between. Including cysteine and phenylalanine, the CDR3 has 16 amino acids. The only DNA kept is the CDR3, 48 bases in frame from the first base. TCRbeta CDR3 regions were amplified from genomic DNA by means of the immunoSEQ Assay, a bias-controlled multiplex PCR. The original pipeline was this. Nucleated cell counts per sample were estimated from amplification of reference gene primers within the assay. To quantify the absolute abundance of each unique TCRbeta CDR3 rearrangement, sequence reads were collapsed and filtered. For each sample, productive Simpson clonality was calculated as the square root of Simpson's diversity index across productive rearrangements. Entries here come from immuneACCESS through TCRdb and include only in-frame sequences with V and J called. Some clones fail to appear in such tables; in the studies checked, an unresolved V gene covers under half of the shortfall, and the cause of the remainder is unknown. That table is the source of V, J and clone size, and D and trimming were worked out from the DNA. This sample gives 130,000 to 150,000 clones in total; 75% to 85% of them show up just once. The ten most abundant clones make up roughly 5.1% of the sample.

The sequence is built from TRBV5-1 and TRBJ2-1; the D gene is not confidently resolved. The TCR originated in a woman in her 70s with COVID-19, enrolled during active disease. Source material: peripheral blood. The CDR3 is CASSERPPSSYNEQFF. The sequenced DNA: TGCGCCAGCAGCGAGCGACCACCGAGCTCCTACAATGAGCAGTTCTTC.